Reported below is one TCR beta chain. No antigen is known for it. This entry is derived from a study of a mutant IDH1 vaccine in newly diagnosed glioma. Overall study findings and caveats: Pseudoprogression showed no apparent link to changes in top peripheral T cell clonotypes.

V lost 0 bases and J 7 bases, leaving 6 bases between the germline ends. The CDR3 is made up of 12 amino acids. Per the germline V gene, CDR1 is SGHRS and CDR2 is YFSETQ. Libraries were prepared by immunoSEQ multiplex PCR; TCRdb keeps only in-frame clonotypes and omits some of them. The repertoire includes tens of thousands of clones, about 86% of them detected once, and 2.9% sits in the top ten. Time point described: baseline, week 1 (first vaccination visit). Treatment reported: pre-vaccination baseline after standard-of-care therapy. The chain couples TRBV5-1 to TRBJ2-3, with no clear D. The sample was PBMCs, taken from a glioma patient treated with radiotherapy, temozolomide or both. The clonotype was recovered from a man aged 30-40 years with glioma. CDR3 in amino acids: CASSLGLNTQYF. DNA of the CDR3: TGCGCCAGCAGCTTGGGACTTAATACGCAGTATTTT.